Presented here are 5 T cell receptor beta chains from one specimen sequenced in a study of T cells after yellow fever vaccination. TCRdb used MiXCR to reprocess the 5' RACE reads, holding one entry per CDR3 protein. The repertoire holds over 300,000 distinct CDR3 sequences, with roughly 7% as singletons. The specimen comprised PBMCs, sampled roughly seven weeks after the first yellow fever vaccination. The receptors stem from a man aged 18 to 30 who received the YFV17D yellow fever vaccine.

This clonotype was counted ten times or more. The V call is TRBV4-1, the J call TRBJ2-5; D not certain. V lost 0 bases and J 2 bases, leaving 7 bases between the germline ends. The CDR3 runs to 14 residues. Germline CDR1 is MGHRA and CDR2 is YSYEKL. CDR3 sequence: CASSQDPLQETQYF. DNA for the CDR3: TGCGCCAGCAGCCAAGATCCCCTACAAGAGACCCAGTACTTC.

In its sample, this clonotype was seen many times. V is TRBV12-3 or TRBV12-4 and J is TRBJ2-3; 7 nucleotides line up with TRBD1. The CDR3 length is 15 residues. V shed 7 bases and J 0 bases; nucleotides not matched to a gene: 7. For the CDR3, the DNA is TGTGCCAGCACCCCCCTGACAGGGAGCACAGATACGCAGTATTTT. Amino acids: CASTPLTGSTDTQYF.

The chain is built from TRBV7-2 and TRBJ2-5; 11 bases map to TRBD2. Germline V gene sequence: CDR1 SGHTA, CDR2 FQGNSA. The trim removed 3 bases at V and 5 bases at J, leaving 5 bases unmatched. This CDR3 comprises 15 residues. CDR3 DNA sequence: TGTGCCAGCAGCTTGCCACTAGCGGGGGCGGAGACCCAGTACTTC. It codes for CASSLPLAGAETQYF.

This clonotype has only a few counts. This chain joins TRBV5-4 and TRBJ2-1; possible D gene TRBD2, 6 bases. The CDR3 consists of 16 residues. CDR1 is SGHNT and CDR2 is YYREEE in the germline V gene (reference sequence). V was shortened by 0 bases and J by 4 bases, with 14 bases between the two germline ends. CDR3 protein: CASSLGGSGGYNEQFF. The CDR3 DNA sequence: TGTGCCAGCAGCTTGGGGGGGAGCGGAGGGTACAATGAGCAGTTCTTC.

This clonotype occurred a few times. The rearrangement uses TRBV28 and TRBJ1-2, with a possible D match to TRBD1 (5 bases). The CDR3 loop spans 13 amino acids. Per the germline V gene, CDR1 is MDHEN and CDR2 is SYDVKM. V lost 6 bases and J 2 bases, leaving 10 bases between the germline ends. Here the CDR3 reads CASRIGANYGYTF. CDR3 DNA sequence: TGTGCCAGCAGAATAGGGGCCAACTATGGCTACACCTTC.